What follows is one T cell receptor beta chain and its context. The antigen is not known. The data were obtained in a study of PD-L1 blockade in urothelial cancer. Looking at the study overall: Analyses were performed on blood at 3 weeks after treatment start (the second dose) and at 6 weeks. General observations from the study: Greater 3-week expansion of tumor-associated blood clones was recorded for durable-benefit patients.

The CDR3 contains 15 residues. CDR1 SGHTA and CDR2 FQGNSA come from the germline V gene. Trimming removed 1 base from V and 6 bases from J; junction bases left unmatched: 7. Time point reported: pretreatment peripheral blood. Disease in patients was locally advanced or metastatic urothelial carcinoma. A spike-in of synthetic TCR analog templates was added to each PCR. Assay: immunoSEQ multiplex PCR; the TCRdb copy retains only in-frame clones and omits some. The sample shows 35,000 or so clones, 75% to 90% of them seen only once. The sample was PBMCs, taken around atezolizumab (anti-PD-L1) treatment. The genes are TRBV7-2 and TRBJ2-3; 7 bases match TRBD2. This TCR derives from a man aged 55 to 69 with urothelial cancer. CDR3 residues: CASSLGAGVDDTQYF. Written as DNA, the CDR3 is TGTGCCAGCAGCTTAGGGGCGGGAGTAGATGATACGCAGTATTTT.